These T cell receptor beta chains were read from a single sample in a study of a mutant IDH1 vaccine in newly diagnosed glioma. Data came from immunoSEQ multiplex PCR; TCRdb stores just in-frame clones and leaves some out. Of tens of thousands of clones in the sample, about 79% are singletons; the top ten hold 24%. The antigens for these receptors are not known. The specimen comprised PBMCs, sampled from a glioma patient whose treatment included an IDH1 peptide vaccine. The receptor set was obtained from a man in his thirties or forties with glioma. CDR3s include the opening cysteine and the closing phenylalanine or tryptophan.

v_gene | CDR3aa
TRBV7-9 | CASSETGMGALEAFF
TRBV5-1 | CASSDDTDTQYF
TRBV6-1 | CATQGGPHSNQPQHF
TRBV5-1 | CASSLAGGHSTDTQYF
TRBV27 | CASNSGNPYEQYF
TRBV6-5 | CASNPVNSNQPQHF
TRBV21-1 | CASSKVVAVSYYTEAFF
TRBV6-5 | CASSYSTSTNTEAFF
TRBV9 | CASSVDVSLYSPLHF
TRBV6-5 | CACRQERSHGEQYF
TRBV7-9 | CASSDSSSRNTIYF
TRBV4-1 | CASSSQGWGGTGELFF
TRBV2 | CASRGVTGGYEQYF
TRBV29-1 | CSVEDTGTGGEKLFF
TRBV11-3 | CASSFTGAGEAFF
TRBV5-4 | CASSSDLATPVAFF
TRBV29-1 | CSGLTGRSDEQYF
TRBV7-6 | CASSQRTGGNPTYEQYF
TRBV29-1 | CSVSGQGNGYTF
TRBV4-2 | CASSQFRDYNTGELFF
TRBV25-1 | CASRGQGWGYGYTF
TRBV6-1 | CASSEGTEWGTEAFF
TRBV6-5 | CASRGSDNSPLHF
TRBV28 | CASRIPPPRGYEQYF
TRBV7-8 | CASITGGAPTDTQYF
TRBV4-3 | CASSQDRGGLTDTQYF
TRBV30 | CAWPNGGCRLNTGELFF
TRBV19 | CASSPPIGRATEAFF
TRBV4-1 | CASSLSPVNEQFF
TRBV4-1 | CASSHDSFASDSPYEQYF
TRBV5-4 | CASSLASGGAPYNEQFF
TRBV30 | CAWSPDSGNTIYF
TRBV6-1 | CASSAASGRVDEQFF
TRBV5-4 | CASSSGDIYGYTF
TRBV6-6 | CASSQGGQGGGYTF
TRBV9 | CASSRPTGGSDYGYTF
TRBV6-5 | CASSFGGTEAFF
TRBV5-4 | CASRAGTGSGNTIYF
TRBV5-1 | CASSKSTRDVRMNTEAFF
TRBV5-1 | CASSAYRGPTGVNTEAFF
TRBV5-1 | CASSFTISSYEQYF
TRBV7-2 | CASSLESSRDLNYGYTF
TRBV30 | CAWDRGLLPNSPLHF
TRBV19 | CASLIPRGRDTEAFF
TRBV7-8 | CASSGDLTEAFF
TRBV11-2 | CASRAKGPLVAGELFF
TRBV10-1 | CANHTNYGYTF
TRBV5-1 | CASSLDPAGPGELFF
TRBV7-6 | CASSLEVGGGTDTQYF
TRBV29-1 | CSVEGRVDEQFF
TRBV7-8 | CASSSQPSGNTIYF
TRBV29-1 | CMVRDYPTDTQYF
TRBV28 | CASSLDVPNTGELFF
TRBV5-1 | CASSLGGSGGYTF
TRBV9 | CASSVAGNSYNEQFF
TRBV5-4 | CASSSGTQETQYF
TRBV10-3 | CAISESAGVYNEQFF
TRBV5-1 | CASSRGTPQETQYF
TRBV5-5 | CASSSAQGRDQPQHF